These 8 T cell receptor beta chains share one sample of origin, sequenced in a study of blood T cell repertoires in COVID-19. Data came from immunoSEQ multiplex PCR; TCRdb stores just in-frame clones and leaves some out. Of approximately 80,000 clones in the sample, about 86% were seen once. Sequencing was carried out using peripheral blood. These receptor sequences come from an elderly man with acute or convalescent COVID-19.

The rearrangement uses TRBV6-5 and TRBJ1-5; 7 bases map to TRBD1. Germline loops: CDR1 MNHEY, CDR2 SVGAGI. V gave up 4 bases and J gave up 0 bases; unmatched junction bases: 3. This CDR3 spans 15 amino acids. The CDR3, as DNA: TGTGCCAGCAGTTTGACAGGGCATAGCAATCAGCCCCAGCATTTT. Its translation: CASSLTGHSNQPQHF.

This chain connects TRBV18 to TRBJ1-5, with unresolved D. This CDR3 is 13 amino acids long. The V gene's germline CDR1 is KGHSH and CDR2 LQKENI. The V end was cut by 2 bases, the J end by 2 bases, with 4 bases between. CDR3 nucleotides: TGTGCCAGCTCACCATCGGGCAATCAGCCCCAGCATTTT. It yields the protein CASSPSGNQPQHF.

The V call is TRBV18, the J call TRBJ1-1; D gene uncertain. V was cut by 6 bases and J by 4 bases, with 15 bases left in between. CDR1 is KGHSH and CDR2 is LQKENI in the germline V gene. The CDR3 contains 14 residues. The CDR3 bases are TGTGCCAGCTCCTGGACGAGGAGGGCCACTGAAGCTTTCTTT. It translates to CASSWTRRATEAFF.

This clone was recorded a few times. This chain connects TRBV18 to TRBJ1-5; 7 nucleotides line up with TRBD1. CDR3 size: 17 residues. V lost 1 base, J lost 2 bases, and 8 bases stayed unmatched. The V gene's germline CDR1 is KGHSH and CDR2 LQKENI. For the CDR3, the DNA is TGTGCCAGCTCACCACTACAGGGGATTGGGGGCAATCAGCCCCAGCATTTT. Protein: CASSPLQGIGGNQPQHF.

CDR3 sequence reads: CASSFLSGWYADTQYF. The CDR3 nucleotides read TGTGCCAGCAGCTTCCTTAGCGGGTGGTATGCAGATACGCAGTATTTT. The chain recombines TRBV7-9 with TRBJ2-3, with TRBD2 identical over 7 bases. This CDR3 is built from 16 residues. With V trimmed by 3 bases and J by 4 bases, 10 bases remained unmatched. Germline-derived CDR1 and CDR2 are SEHNR and FQNEAQ (reference sequence). The whole variable domain, remainder taken from reference TRBV7-9 and TRBJ2-3, is DTGVSQNPRHKITKRGQNVTFRCDPISEHNRLYWYRQTLGQGPEFLTYFQNEAQLEKSRLLSDRFSAERPKGSFSTLEIQRTEQGDSAMYLCASSFLSGWYADTQYFGPGTRLTVL.

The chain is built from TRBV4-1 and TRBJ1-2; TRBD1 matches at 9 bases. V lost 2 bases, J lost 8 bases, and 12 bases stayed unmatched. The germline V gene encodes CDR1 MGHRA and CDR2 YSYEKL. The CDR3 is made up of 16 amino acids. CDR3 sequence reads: CASSQFRGTGFGGYTF. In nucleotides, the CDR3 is TGCGCCAGCAGCCAATTTAGAGGGACAGGGTTTGGGGGCTACACCTTC.

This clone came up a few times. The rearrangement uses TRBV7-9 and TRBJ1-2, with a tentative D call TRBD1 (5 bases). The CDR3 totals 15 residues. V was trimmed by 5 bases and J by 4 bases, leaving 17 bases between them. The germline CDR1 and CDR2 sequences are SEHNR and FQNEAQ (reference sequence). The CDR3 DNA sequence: TGTGCCAGCAGCCTCCTGCCGGGGGGTGCCTATGGCTACACCTTC. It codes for CASSLLPGGAYGYTF. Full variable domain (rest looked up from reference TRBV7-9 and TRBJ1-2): DTGVSQNPRHKITKRGQNVTFRCDPISEHNRLYWYRQTLGQGPEFLTYFQNEAQLEKSRLLSDRFSAERPKGSFSTLEIQRTEQGDSAMYLCASSLLPGGAYGYTFGSGTRLTVV.

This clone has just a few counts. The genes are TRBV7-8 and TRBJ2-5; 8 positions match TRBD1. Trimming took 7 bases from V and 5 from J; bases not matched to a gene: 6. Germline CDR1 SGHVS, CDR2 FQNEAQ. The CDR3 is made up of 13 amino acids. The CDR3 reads CASTPGQGETQYF. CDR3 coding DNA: TGTGCCAGCACCCCCGGACAGGGCGAGACCCAGTACTTC.